This is a list of T cell receptor beta chains from one sample in a study of blood T cells in healthy people across ages. Each CDR3 protein gets one entry after TCRdb re-called the 5' RACE reads with MiXCR. This sample carries approximately 850,000 distinct CDR3 sequences, 58% of them seen once, and the ten largest clones take 22%. Sample: blood. These receptors were taken from a man younger than 45 in good health. CDR3s leave out the opening cysteine and the closing phenylalanine or tryptophan.

v_gene	j_gene	CDR3aa
TRBV28	TRBJ2-5	ASSSALLAGRNEQY
TRBV7-2	TRBJ1-5	ASSYGGHQPQH
TRBV5-1	-	ASSWSRAAGEETQY
TRBV18	TRBJ2-3	ASSLQGSGTDTQY
TRBV7-2	TRBJ1-6	ASSLAPGAIRSPLH
TRBV4-3	TRBJ2-3	ASRQRHLAGDTDTQY
TRBV11-2	TRBJ2-1	ASSFQLAPYNEQF
TRBV20-1	TRBJ2-1	SARLAASSYNEQF
TRBV29-1	TRBJ2-5	SAQGRVVGETQY
TRBV10-3	TRBJ2-3	AISRLAGNTDTQY
TRBV11-2	TRBJ2-7	ASSLNTSQY
TRBV29-1	-	SVEPGLAGPRSSYNEQY
TRBV15	TRBJ2-3	ATSRRGNTDTQY
TRBV6-2/TRBV6-3	TRBJ1-2	ASRPSGRRGYT
TRBV5-1	TRBJ2-7	ASSSSGGEQY
TRBV30	TRBJ1-1	AWRGQGNTEAF
TRBV20-1	TRBJ2-5	SARVKLGGGPRETQY
TRBV7-9	TRBJ2-1	ASSPLASAYNEQF
TRBV7-2	TRBJ2-1	ASSLEPAANEQF
TRBV12-3/TRBV12-4	TRBJ1-1	ASSGGVNTEAF
TRBV19	TRBJ1-5	ASSIVSSNQPQH
TRBV12-3/TRBV12-4	TRBJ2-1	ASSLWRGADEQF
TRBV4-3	TRBJ2-1	ASSPRVGEQF
TRBV3-1	TRBJ2-1	ASSQEVGLVDEQF
TRBV5-1	TRBJ2-5	ASSLEGTDYQTQY
TRBV7-2	TRBJ2-1	ASSWGASYNEQF
TRBV20-1	TRBJ2-3	SATYSTGTDTQY
TRBV5-1	TRBJ2-7	ASSFAGTGMAEQY
TRBV27	-	ASSLYRGIYEQY
TRBV29-1	TRBJ1-5	SVVWGPNQPQH
TRBV27	TRBJ2-7	ASSYRGRGTYEQY
TRBV5-1	TRBJ1-6	ASSVRDRGNSPLH
TRBV2	TRBJ2-5	ASSGQGAPPQETQY
TRBV12-5	TRBJ2-5	ASAAGLAGQETQY
TRBV20-1	-	SAIRTGGIYEQY
TRBV7-9	TRBJ1-1	ASSSYEGTNTEAF
TRBV11-3	TRBJ2-7	ASSLLYGGAYEQY
TRBV7-9	TRBJ2-5	ASSGDGEQY
TRBV10-1	TRBJ1-6	ARGTASSNSPLH
TRBV7-9	TRBJ1-5	ASSSVTGGAPQH
TRBV12-3/TRBV12-4	TRBJ2-3	ASTPGETTDTQY
TRBV28	TRBJ1-5	ASSLVIQGDPYDQPQH
TRBV15	-	ATSRDSGFGEQY
TRBV5-1	-	ASSQGQGTGHEQY
TRBV7-9	TRBJ1-6	ASSLLVGYNSPLH
TRBV20-1	TRBJ2-7	SARREVAPEQY
TRBV28	-	ASSLSSWSGSNQYEQY